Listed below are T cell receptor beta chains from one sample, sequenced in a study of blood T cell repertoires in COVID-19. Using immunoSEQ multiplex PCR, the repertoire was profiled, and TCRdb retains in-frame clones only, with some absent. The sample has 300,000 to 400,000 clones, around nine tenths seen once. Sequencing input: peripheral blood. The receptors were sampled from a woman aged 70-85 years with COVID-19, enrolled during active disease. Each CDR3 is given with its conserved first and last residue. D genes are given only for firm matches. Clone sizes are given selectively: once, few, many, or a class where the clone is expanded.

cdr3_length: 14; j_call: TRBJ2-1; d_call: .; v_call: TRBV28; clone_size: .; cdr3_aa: CASTGSVSYNEQFF; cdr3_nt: TGTGCCAGTACCGGGAGCGTCTCCTACAATGAGCAGTTCTTC
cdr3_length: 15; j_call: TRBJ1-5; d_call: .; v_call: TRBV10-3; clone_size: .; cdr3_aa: CAISDWRVSNQPQHF; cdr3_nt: TGTGCCATCAGTGATTGGAGGGTTAGCAATCAGCCCCAGCATTTT
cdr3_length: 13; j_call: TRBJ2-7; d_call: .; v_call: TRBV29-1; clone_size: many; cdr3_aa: CSVGKGQPYEQYF; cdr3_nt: TGCAGCGTTGGGAAGGGACAACCTTACGAGCAGTACTTC
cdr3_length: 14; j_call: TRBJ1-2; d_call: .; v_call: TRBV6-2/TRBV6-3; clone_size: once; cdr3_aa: CASSYSPGHYGYTF; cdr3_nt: TGTGCCAGCAGTTACTCGCCGGGTCACTATGGCTACACCTTC
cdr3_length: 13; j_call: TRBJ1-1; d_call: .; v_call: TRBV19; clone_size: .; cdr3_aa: CASSIPGGTEAFF; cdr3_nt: TGTGCCAGTAGTATTCCGGGGGGCACTGAAGCTTTCTTT
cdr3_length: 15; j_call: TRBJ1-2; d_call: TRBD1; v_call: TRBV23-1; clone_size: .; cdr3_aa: CASSYQGQTYYGYTF; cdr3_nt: TGCGCCAGCAGTTACCAGGGACAGACCTACTATGGCTACACCTTC
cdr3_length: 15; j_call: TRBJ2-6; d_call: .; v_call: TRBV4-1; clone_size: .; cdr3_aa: CASSHSLAGANVLTF; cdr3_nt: TGCGCCAGCAGCCATTCACTCGCTGGGGCCAACGTCCTGACTTTC
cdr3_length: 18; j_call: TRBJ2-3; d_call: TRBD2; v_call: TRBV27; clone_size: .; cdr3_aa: CASTFRLAGVPSTDTQYF; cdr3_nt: TGTGCCAGCACCTTTCGACTAGCGGGGGTCCCCAGCACAGATACGCAGTATTTT
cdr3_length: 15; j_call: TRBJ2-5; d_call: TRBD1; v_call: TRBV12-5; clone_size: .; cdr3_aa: CASGSGTVTQETQYF; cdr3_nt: TGTGCTAGTGGTTCCGGGACAGTGACCCAAGAGACCCAGTACTTC
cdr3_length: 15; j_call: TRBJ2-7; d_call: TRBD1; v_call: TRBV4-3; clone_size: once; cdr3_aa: CASSQERGTGYEQYF; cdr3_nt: TGCGCCAGCAGCCAAGAACGTGGGACAGGGTACGAGCAGTACTTC
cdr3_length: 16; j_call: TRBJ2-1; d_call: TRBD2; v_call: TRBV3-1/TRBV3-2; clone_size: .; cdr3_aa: CASSQDHPAGGGEQFF; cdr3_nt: TGTGCCAGCAGCCAAGATCACCCAGCGGGGGGAGGAGAGCAGTTCTTC
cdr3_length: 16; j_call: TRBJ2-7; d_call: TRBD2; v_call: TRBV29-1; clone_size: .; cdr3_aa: CSVEDLKTPGGYEQYF; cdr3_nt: TGCAGCGTTGAAGATCTTAAGACCCCGGGGGGATACGAGCAGTACTTC
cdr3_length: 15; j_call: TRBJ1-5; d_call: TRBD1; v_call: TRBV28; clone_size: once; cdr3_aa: CATIPGQGRNQPQHF; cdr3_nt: TGTGCCACCATCCCCGGACAGGGAAGGAATCAGCCCCAGCATTTT
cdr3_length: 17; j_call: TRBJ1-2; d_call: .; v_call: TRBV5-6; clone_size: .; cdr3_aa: CASSLLGGVRTNYGYTF; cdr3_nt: TGTGCCAGCAGCTTGCTCGGGGGTGTAAGAACGAACTATGGCTACACCTTC
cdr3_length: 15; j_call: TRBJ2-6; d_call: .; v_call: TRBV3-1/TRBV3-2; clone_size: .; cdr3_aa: CASSQGARGANVLTF; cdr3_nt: TGTGCCAGCAGCCAGGGGGCGCGAGGGGCCAACGTCCTGACTTTC
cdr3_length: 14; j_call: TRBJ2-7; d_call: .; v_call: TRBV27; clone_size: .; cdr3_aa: CASSLRAGSYEQYF; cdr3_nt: TGTGCCAGCAGTTTACGGGCGGGATCCTACGAGCAGTACTTC
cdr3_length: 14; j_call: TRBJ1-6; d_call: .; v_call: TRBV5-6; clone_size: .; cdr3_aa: CASSLGGFNSPLHF; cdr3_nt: TGTGCCAGCAGCTTGGGAGGGTTTAATTCACCCCTCCACTTT
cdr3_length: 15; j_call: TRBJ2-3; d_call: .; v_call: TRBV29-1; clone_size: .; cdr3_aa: CSVERDSTSTDTQYF; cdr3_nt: TGCAGCGTTGAGAGGGACTCAACTAGCACAGATACGCAGTATTTT
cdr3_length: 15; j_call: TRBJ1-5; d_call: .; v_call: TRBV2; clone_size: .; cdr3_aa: CASSEMGAPGQPQHF; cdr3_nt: TGTGCCAGCAGTGAAATGGGGGCCCCGGGGCAGCCCCAGCATTTT
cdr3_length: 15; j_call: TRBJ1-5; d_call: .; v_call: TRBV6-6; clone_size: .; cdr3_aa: CASTSDTSSNQPQHF; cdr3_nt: TGTGCCAGCACCTCAGACACTTCTAGCAATCAGCCCCAGCATTTT
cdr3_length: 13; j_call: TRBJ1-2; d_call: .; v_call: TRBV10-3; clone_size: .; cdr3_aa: CAIRDSENYGYTF; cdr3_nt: TGTGCCATCAGGGACAGCGAAAACTATGGCTACACCTTC
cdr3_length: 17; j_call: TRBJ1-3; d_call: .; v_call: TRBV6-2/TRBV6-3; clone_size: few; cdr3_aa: CASSYIAGEQGGNTIYF; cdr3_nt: TGTGCCAGCAGTTATATAGCAGGTGAGCAGGGGGGAAACACCATATATTTT
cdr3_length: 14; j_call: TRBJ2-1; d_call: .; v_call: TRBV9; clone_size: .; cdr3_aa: CASSLRTLGNEQFF; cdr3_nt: TGTGCCAGCAGCTTACGGACTTTGGGGAATGAGCAGTTCTTC
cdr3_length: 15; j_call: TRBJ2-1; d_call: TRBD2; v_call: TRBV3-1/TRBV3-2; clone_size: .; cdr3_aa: CASSPSGGFNNEQFF; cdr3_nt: TGTGCCAGCAGCCCCTCGGGGGGGTTTAACAATGAGCAGTTCTTC
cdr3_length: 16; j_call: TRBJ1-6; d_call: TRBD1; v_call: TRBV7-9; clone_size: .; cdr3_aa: CASSHFLDRGNSPLHF; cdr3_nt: TGTGCCAGCAGCCACTTCCTCGACAGGGGGAATTCACCCCTCCACTTT
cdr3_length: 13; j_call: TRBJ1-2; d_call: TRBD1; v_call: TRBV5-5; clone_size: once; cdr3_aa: CASTPTGIYGYTF; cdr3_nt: TGTGCCAGCACCCCGACAGGGATCTATGGCTACACCTTC
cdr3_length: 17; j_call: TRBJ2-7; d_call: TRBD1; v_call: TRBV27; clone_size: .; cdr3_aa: CASSFLFRRDRGREQYF; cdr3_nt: TGTGCCAGCAGTTTCCTATTCCGCCGGGACAGGGGAAGGGAGCAGTACTTC
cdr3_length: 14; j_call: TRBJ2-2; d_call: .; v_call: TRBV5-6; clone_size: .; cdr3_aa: CASIWGPNTGELFF; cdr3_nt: TGTGCCAGCATATGGGGGCCGAACACCGGGGAGCTGTTTTTT
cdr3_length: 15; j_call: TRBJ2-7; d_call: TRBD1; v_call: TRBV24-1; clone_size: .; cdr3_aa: CATSDPRTGGYEQYF; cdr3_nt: TGTGCCACCAGTGATCCTAGGACAGGGGGCTACGAGCAGTACTTC
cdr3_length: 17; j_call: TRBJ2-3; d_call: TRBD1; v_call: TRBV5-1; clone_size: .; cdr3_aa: CASSFRLGQGNTDTQYF; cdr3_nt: TGCGCCAGCAGCTTTCGTCTGGGACAGGGAAACACAGATACGCAGTATTTT
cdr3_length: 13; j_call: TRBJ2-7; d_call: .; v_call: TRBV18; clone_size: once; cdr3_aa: CASSPRGPYEQYF; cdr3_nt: TGTGCCAGCTCACCACGTGGGCCCTACGAGCAGTACTTC
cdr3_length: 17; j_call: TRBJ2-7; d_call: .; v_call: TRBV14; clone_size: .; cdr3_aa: CASSQGRGKSRSYEQYF; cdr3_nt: TGTGCCAGCAGCCAAGGGCGAGGGAAGAGTCGGTCCTACGAGCAGTACTTC
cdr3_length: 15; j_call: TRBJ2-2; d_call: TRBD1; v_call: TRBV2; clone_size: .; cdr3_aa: CASTFGTGYTGELFF; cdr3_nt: TGTGCCAGCACTTTCGGGACAGGATACACCGGGGAGCTGTTTTTT
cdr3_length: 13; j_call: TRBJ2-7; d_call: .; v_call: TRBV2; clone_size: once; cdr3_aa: CASSEVRLNEQYF; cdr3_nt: TGTGCCAGCAGTGAAGTGCGGTTGAACGAGCAGTACTTC
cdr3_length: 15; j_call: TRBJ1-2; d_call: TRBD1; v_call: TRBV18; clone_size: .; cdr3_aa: CASSEGQGPGYGYTF; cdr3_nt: TGTGCCAGCTCAGAGGGACAGGGGCCCGGCTATGGCTACACCTTC
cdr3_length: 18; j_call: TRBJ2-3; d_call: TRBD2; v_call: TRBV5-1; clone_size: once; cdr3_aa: CASSLDSPTTGGKDTQYF; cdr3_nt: TGCGCCAGCAGCTTGGACTCCCCAACGACGGGGGGAAAAGATACGCAGTATTTT
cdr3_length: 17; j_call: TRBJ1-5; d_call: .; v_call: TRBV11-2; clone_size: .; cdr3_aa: CASTPGSGQGSNQPQHF; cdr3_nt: TGTGCCAGCACCCCCGGGTCAGGGCAAGGGAGCAATCAGCCCCAGCATTTT